The T cell receptor beta chain described here comes from a study of OX40 agonist ivuxolimab in advanced cancers. Clones were sequenced by immunoSEQ multiplex PCR, and TCRdb holds only the in-frame ones, with some missing. Of about 67,000 clones detected, under 90% appear once; the ten largest clones hold roughly 0.74%. CDR3 size: 14 residues. Germline V gene data show CDR1 as SGDLS and CDR2 as YYNGEE. The ends lost 0 bases at V and 4 bases at J; junction bases unmatched: 4. This chain joins TRBV9 and TRBJ2-7; 7 bases align to TRBD2. The TCR was taken from an adult with an advanced solid tumor such as melanoma, head and neck, liver or kidney cancer. The material sequenced was CD4+ or CD8+ T cells sorted from blood, taken in a trial of the OX40 agonist ivuxolimab. This chain's CDR3 is CASSVDAGVYEQYF. DNA of the CDR3: TGTGCCAGCAGCGTAGACGCGGGGGTTTACGAGCAGTACTTC.